The rows below give T cell receptor beta chains drawn from one sample of a study of blood T cell repertoires in COVID-19. Measured with immunoSEQ multiplex PCR; TCRdb has only the in-frame clones, and not every one. The sample lists around 370,000 clones, about nine tenths seen once, with roughly 6% in the top ten. The sequenced sample was peripheral blood. Every receptor here comes from a woman aged 45-65 years with COVID-19, enrolled during active disease. CDR3s include the opening cysteine and the closing phenylalanine or tryptophan. Fields, in order: clone size, V gene, D gene, J gene, CDR3 DNA, CDR3 protein. The D gene is left open where the match is weak. Clone size is stated in some rows and not others, as once, few, many or a class when expanded.

-,TRBV30,-,TRBJ1-6,TGTGCCTGGTGTGGACAGTACTTTAATTCACCCCTCCACTTT,CAWCGQYFNSPLHF
once,TRBV20-1,-,TRBJ1-2,TGCAGTGCTAGTTCAGGGGATAACTATGGCTACACCTTC,CSASSGDNYGYTF
-,TRBV6-5,-,TRBJ2-1,TGTGCCAGCAGCTGGGCCCTGTCCTACAATGAGCAGTTCTTC,CASSWALSYNEQFF
-,TRBV15,-,TRBJ1-4,TGTGCCACCCAGGGTGACAATGAAAAACTGTTTTTT,CATQGDNEKLFF
-,TRBV24-1,TRBD1,TRBJ2-1,TGTGCCACCGGCAAACAGGGGGCAGCGAACAATGAGCAGTTCTTC,CATGKQGAANNEQFF
few,TRBV6-4,-,TRBJ1-1,TGTGCCAGCAGTGACTACTCAGGGTCAACTGAAGCTTTCTTT,CASSDYSGSTEAFF
-,TRBV16,-,TRBJ1-2,TGTGCCAGCAGCCAATTTCGGGGGGGCTATGGCTACACCTTC,CASSQFRGGYGYTF
-,TRBV5-1,-,TRBJ1-2,TGCGCCAGCAGCGAGGCTCCTAAGGGGGGCTACACCTTC,CASSEAPKGGYTF
-,TRBV6-5,TRBD1,TRBJ1-5,TGTGCCAGCTACCGGGACAGGGGCTTCAATCAGCCCCAGCATTTT,CASYRDRGFNQPQHF
-,TRBV7-9,-,TRBJ1-5,TGTGCCAGCAGTTTGGAGGCGCACCAGCCCCAGCATTTT,CASSLEAHQPQHF
-,TRBV24-1,-,TRBJ1-5,TGTGCCACCAGTGGACCGGGAAGCAATCAGCCCCAGCATTTT,CATSGPGSNQPQHF
-,TRBV12-3/TRBV12-4,-,TRBJ1-4,TGTGCCAGCAGTCCCAGGGTTGCTGAAAAACTGTTTTTT,CASSPRVAEKLFF
-,TRBV18,-,TRBJ1-5,TGTGCCAGCTCACCGGACCTGGGGAGGAATCAGCCCCAGCATTTT,CASSPDLGRNQPQHF
once,TRBV15,TRBD2,TRBJ2-3,TGTGCCACCCAAAGTGGCCCGAGCGGGGCGTTAGATACGCAGTATTTT,CATQSGPSGALDTQYF
-,TRBV19,TRBD1,TRBJ2-7,TGTGCCAGTAGTATTGGTCGGGACAGGGTTCGGAACGAGCAGTACTTC,CASSIGRDRVRNEQYF
-,TRBV5-1,-,TRBJ2-3,TGCGCCAGCAGCTTGGAGGGAGGAACAGATACGCAGTATTTT,CASSLEGGTDTQYF
-,TRBV2,TRBD2,TRBJ2-7,TGTGCCAGCAGGCTAGCGGGAGCCGGAACCCACGAGCAGTACTTC,CASRLAGAGTHEQYF
-,TRBV3-1/TRBV3-2,TRBD1,TRBJ2-3,TGTGCCAGCAGCCAAGGGGACAGGGGCATAGATACGCAGTATTTT,CASSQGDRGIDTQYF
-,TRBV5-6,-,TRBJ2-3,TGTGCCAGCAGCTACTATGTGGGTTTCACAGATACGCAGTATTTT,CASSYYVGFTDTQYF
-,TRBV27,TRBD2,TRBJ2-3,TGTGCCAGCAGTTTATTTCTAGCGGGAGGGTTTACAGATACGCAGTATTTT,CASSLFLAGGFTDTQYF
-,TRBV30,TRBD1,TRBJ2-5,TGTGCCTGGACAAAACAGGGGGAGACCCAGTACTTC,CAWTKQGETQYF
-,TRBV11-1,-,TRBJ1-2,TGTGCCAGCAGCGACTCGGCGGGGGGCTACACCTTC,CASSDSAGGYTF
-,TRBV4-1,TRBD2,TRBJ2-1,TGCGCCAGCAGCCATACAGCGGGGAGCTACAATGAGCAGTTCTTC,CASSHTAGSYNEQFF
-,TRBV15,-,TRBJ2-7,TGTGCCACCAGCAGTGGGGCAGGGGCCGAGCAGTACTTC,CATSSGAGAEQYF
-,TRBV5-4,TRBD2,TRBJ2-2,TGTGCCAGCAGGACGGGGGGACTAGCGGGAGTCTCCGGGGAGCTGTTTTTT,CASRTGGLAGVSGELFF
-,TRBV5-6,TRBD2,TRBJ2-1,TGTGCCAGCAGAGCTTATAGCGGGAGGGCCTACAATGAGCAGTTCTTC,CASRAYSGRAYNEQFF
once,TRBV2,-,TRBJ1-5,TGTGCCAGCAGGGCCCAAGGGGTTAGCAATCAGCCCCAGCATTTT,CASRAQGVSNQPQHF
-,TRBV19,TRBD2,TRBJ2-7,TGTGCCAGTACTAGGTCGGGTAGGGCTAGCGGATTCTACGAGCAGTACTTC,CASTRSGRASGFYEQYF
-,TRBV5-5,-,TRBJ2-7,TGTGCCAGCAGCGTGGACTTCGTAAGCTACGAGCAGTACTTC,CASSVDFVSYEQYF
-,TRBV14,-,TRBJ2-5,TGTGCCAGCAGCCAAGTAAAAGGGGTGGAAGAGACCCAGTACTTC,CASSQVKGVEETQYF
once,TRBV7-2,-,TRBJ1-2,TGTGCCAGCAGCTTACAGGGGCCTAACTATGGCTACACCTTC,CASSLQGPNYGYTF
few,TRBV19,TRBD2,TRBJ2-7,TGTGCGGCAGGACTAGCGGCAGGCAAGCAGTACTTC,CAAGLAAGKQYF
few,TRBV6-5,TRBD2,TRBJ2-7,TGTGCCAGCAGCCCCAGCGGGAGGGGACGAGGGGAGCAGTACTTC,CASSPSGRGRGEQYF
many,TRBV7-9,-,TRBJ1-3,TGTGCCAGCAGCTTTACGGGTCTCAGTTTATCTGGAAACACCATATATTTT,CASSFTGLSLSGNTIYF
-,TRBV18,TRBD1,TRBJ1-5,TGTGCCAGCTCACCACTTGGGACAGGGGGCAATCAGCCCCAGCATTTT,CASSPLGTGGNQPQHF
-,TRBV5-4,TRBD2,TRBJ2-2,TGTGCCAGCAGGTCCAAAGCGGGAGGAAACACCGGGGAGCTGTTTTTT,CASRSKAGGNTGELFF
-,TRBV30,-,TRBJ2-3,TGTGCCTGGAGTACTCTCCCAGGTCTTGGCACAGATACGCAGTATTTT,CAWSTLPGLGTDTQYF
-,TRBV10-3,-,TRBJ1-1,TGTGCCATCAGTGAGCGGGGATGGGGGAACACTGAAGCTTTCTTT,CAISERGWGNTEAFF
few,TRBV11-3,TRBD1,TRBJ1-5,TGTGCCAGCAGCTCAGGGGGAACGGGCAATCAGCCCCAGCATTTT,CASSSGGTGNQPQHF
-,TRBV29-1,-,TRBJ2-1,TGCAGCGTTAAGACTACAGCCTACAATGAGCAGTTCTTC,CSVKTTAYNEQFF
-,TRBV13,TRBD2,TRBJ2-7,TGTGCCAGCAGCTTCCGACTAGCGGAGACCTTATACGAGCAGTACTTC,CASSFRLAETLYEQYF
few,TRBV19,-,TRBJ2-2,TGTGCCACCCAGCCCTGGCAGGGATTCGTCGGGGAGCTGTTTTTT,CATQPWQGFVGELFF
once,TRBV11-3,TRBD2,TRBJ2-5,TGTGCCAGCAGCTTAGGGCGGGGGAGCCAAGAGACCCAGTACTTC,CASSLGRGSQETQYF
few,TRBV5-6,TRBD1,TRBJ1-1,TGTGCCAGCAGCCCGGACAGGGGCGGGCGAAACACTGAAGCTTTCTTT,CASSPDRGGRNTEAFF
-,TRBV3-1/TRBV3-2,TRBD1,TRBJ2-4,TGTGCCAGCAGCCAAGCCGGACAGGGTCGCATTCAGTACTTC,CASSQAGQGRIQYF
few,TRBV9,TRBD2,TRBJ2-7,TGTGCCAGCAGCGTAGGTGTTTTAGGCGGGACTAGCGGGGACGAGCAGTACTTC,CASSVGVLGGTSGDEQYF
-,TRBV7-6,-,TRBJ2-7,TGTGCCAGCAGCTTAAGACCCACCGGGAGCTCCTACGAGCAGTACTTC,CASSLRPTGSSYEQYF
-,TRBV30,TRBD2,TRBJ2-7,TGTGCCTGGAGCTTAGGGACTAGCGGTGCCCGTAGCTCCTACGAGCAGTACTTC,CAWSLGTSGARSSYEQYF
-,TRBV30,-,TRBJ2-3,TGTGCCTGGGGCACGGGAGTGCCTAGCACAGATACGCAGTATTTT,CAWGTGVPSTDTQYF
-,TRBV29-1,TRBD1,TRBJ1-1,TGCAGCGCCCGGACAGGGGGACCTGAAGCTTTCTTT,CSARTGGPEAFF
-,TRBV18,TRBD1,TRBJ2-7,TGTGCCAGCTCGCCGACAGGGTATCTCGAGCAGTACTTC,CASSPTGYLEQYF
-,TRBV7-4,-,TRBJ1-5,TGTGCCAGCAGCTCAGGCGCAGTAAAAAGACCAGATAGCAATCAGCCCCAGCATTTT,CASSSGAVKRPDSNQPQHF
-,TRBV6-5,TRBD2,TRBJ2-3,TGTGCCAGCAGTCCGACTAGCGGGAGTATGTATACGCAGTATTTT,CASSPTSGSMYTQYF
-,TRBV11-3,-,TRBJ2-7,TGTGCCAGCAGCTTCGGAGGGACGCATCACTACGAGCAGTACTTC,CASSFGGTHHYEQYF
-,TRBV19,-,TRBJ1-2,TGTGCCAGTAGTATAGACGGGACTCCCCGTGGCTACACCTTC,CASSIDGTPRGYTF
-,TRBV18,TRBD2,TRBJ2-7,TGTGCCAGCTCACCGGGACTAGGTTACGAGCAGTACTTC,CASSPGLGYEQYF
-,TRBV7-9,-,TRBJ1-5,TGTGCCAGCAGCTTAGCGCGGGGGGGTGAGCCCCAGCATTTT,CASSLARGGEPQHF
-,TRBV7-2,TRBD2,TRBJ2-7,TGTGCCAGCAGCTTAGTTGCGGGAGTTAGTGGGGGGGAGCAGTACTTC,CASSLVAGVSGGEQYF
-,TRBV28,TRBD2,TRBJ2-1,TGTGCCAGCAGTTTATTACCTAGCGGGAGCTCCTACAATGAGCAGTTCTTC,CASSLLPSGSSYNEQFF